These T cell receptor beta chains were read from a single sample in a study of spatial heterogeneity in lung cancer. MiXCR, run by TCRdb on the 5' RACE reads, gives a single entry per CDR3 protein. This table has roughly 99,000 distinct CDR3 sequences, 19% appearing once. Sequences were derived from PBMCs, sampled at follow-up. These receptors were obtained from a male donor with early-stage non-small cell lung cancer. Both conserved end residues are part of each CDR3. Fields, in order: clone size, D gene, J gene, V gene, CDR3 protein, CDR3 DNA. A D gene is named only where the DNA matches it firmly. Size is stated for part of the rows, as once, few or many counts, or as a class when the clone is expanded.

few,-,TRBJ1-1,TRBV5-6,CASSLKWQNTEAFF,TGTGCCAGCAGTCTAAAGTGGCAGAACACTGAAGCTTTCTTT
many,-,TRBJ1-4,TRBV23-1,CASSQSPGGREKLFF,TGCGCCAGCAGTCAATCGCCGGGGGGCCGCGAAAAACTGTTTTTT
-,-,TRBJ1-2,TRBV30,CAWSRLYGYTF,TGTGCCTGGAGTCGACTCTATGGCTACACCTTC
-,-,TRBJ2-1,TRBV20-1,CSASEKGNQVF,TGCAGTGCCTCGGAGAAGGGGAATCAGGTCTTC
few,-,TRBJ2-7,TRBV6-5,CASSWGRGGEQYF,TGTGCCAGCAGTTGGGGGAGAGGGGGCGAGCAGTACTTC
many,-,TRBJ2-5,TRBV4-3,CASSQEAEQETQYF,TGCGCCAGCAGCCAAGAGGCAGAACAAGAGACCCAGTACTTC
many,TRBD1,TRBJ1-6,TRBV7-2,CASSATPGQANSPLHF,TGTGCCAGCAGCGCGACCCCGGGACAGGCCAATTCACCCCTCCACTTT
-,-,TRBJ2-7,TRBV18,CASSPPGVKDYEQYF,TGTGCCAGCTCACCCCCGGGTGTAAAGGACTACGAGCAGTACTTC
few,TRBD2,TRBJ2-1,TRBV7-9,CASSFFSGSSYNEQFF,TGTGCCAGCAGCTTCTTCAGCGGGAGCTCCTACAATGAGCAGTTCTTC
many,-,TRBJ1-2,TRBV4-3,CASSQERSYGYTF,TGCGCCAGCAGCCAAGAAAGGAGCTATGGCTACACCTTC
-,TRBD2,TRBJ2-3,TRBV7-3,CASSPSGSEVDTQYF,TGTGCCAGCAGCCCTAGCGGGAGTGAGGTAGATACGCAGTATTTT
-,-,TRBJ1-2,TRBV3-1,CASSQEGRAGYTF,TGTGCCAGCAGCCAAGAGGGCCGGGCGGGCTACACCTTC
-,-,TRBJ1-2,TRBV7-9,CASSIGGNGYTF,TGTGCCAGCAGCATAGGTGGTAATGGCTACACCTTC
few,-,TRBJ2-7,TRBV10-3,CAISESAVAEQYF,TGTGCCATCAGTGAGTCGGCAGTAGCCGAGCAGTACTTC
many,TRBD2,TRBJ2-5,TRBV20-1,CSANNQREGLQETQYF,TGCAGTGCTAATAATCAGCGGGAGGGGCTCCAAGAGACCCAGTACTTC